This entry lists 30 T cell receptor beta chains sequenced from one sample in a study of T cell responses to AZD1222 COVID-19 vaccine. The table came from immunoSEQ multiplex PCR; TCRdb's copy has only in-frame clones and leaves some out. This sample has more than 100,000 clones, with 88% found just once. Sequences were derived from peripheral blood, sampled on day 0 of AZD1222 vaccination. These receptors all stem from an adult in good health.

This chain links TRBV28 with TRBJ1-2; a weak D match, TRBD1 (6 bases). Trimming took off 0 bases at V and 6 bases at J, with 20 bases between the two ends. The CDR3 extends over 17 amino acids. Per germline, CDR1 MDHEN and CDR2 SYDVKM. The CDR3 region is CASSLWALQGNSNGYTF. The CDR3 region has the DNA TGTGCCAGCAGTTTATGGGCCCTACAGGGAAACTCAAATGGCTACACCTTC.

J is TRBJ2-7 and V is TRBV3-1 (or the pseudogene TRBV3-2); D unresolved. The CDR3 is 11 amino acids. Germline CDR1 is LGHDT and CDR2 is YNNKEL (reference sequence). V dropped 4 bases and J dropped 5 bases, with 6 bases sitting between them. In DNA form, the CDR3 reads TGTGCCAGCAGCCCCGGGCACGAGCAGTACTTC. This codes for CASSPGHEQYF.

This clone was detected a few times. The V call is TRBV12-3 or TRBV12-4, the J call TRBJ2-7; D is tentatively TRBD1 or TRBD2 (6 bases each). The CDR3 loop spans 13 amino acids. The germline V and J ends were trimmed by 3 bases and 7 bases, with 13 bases remaining between them. The CDR3 loop is CASSLWGAREQYF. The CDR3 DNA is TGTGCCAGCAGTTTGTGGGGGGCTAGGGAGCAGTACTTC.

This clone was picked up one time. The chain combines TRBV7-9 with TRBJ2-7; TRBD2 agrees at 8 bases. V lost 3 bases and J lost 0; bases outside the gene matches: 7. Germline V gene data show CDR1 as SEHNR and CDR2 as FQNEAQ (reference sequence). The CDR3 has 16 residues. The CDR3 region has the DNA TGTGCCAGCAGCTTTGGACTAGCCTCGCTCTCCTACGAGCAGTACTTC. Its protein is CASSFGLASLSYEQYF.

The chain joins TRBV11-2 to TRBJ1-6; tentatively, D is TRBD1 (5 bases). This CDR3 has 16 residues. Trimming removed 5 bases at V and 0 bases at J, with 11 bases between. Germline lookup yields CDR1 SGHAT and CDR2 FQNNGV. The CDR3 DNA is TGTGCCAGCAGCCAGGGTTCTAGCTCCTATAATTCACCCCTCCACTTT. Encoded protein: CASSQGSSSYNSPLHF.

This clone showed up just a few times. J is TRBJ2-5 and V is TRBV2; perhaps D is TRBD1 or TRBD2 (5 bases each). Trimming removed 7 bases from V and 4 bases from J, with 16 bases in between. This CDR3 has 14 amino acids. CDR1 is SNHLY and CDR2 is FYNNEI in the germline V gene. The CDR3 spells CASIGTFWGETQYF. The CDR3 nucleotides are TGTGCCAGCATCGGGACCTTCTGGGGAGAGACCCAGTACTTC. The variable domain in full, with the rest retrieved from reference TRBV2 and TRBJ2-5, is EPEVTQTPSHQVTQMGQEVILRCVPISNHLYFYWYRQILGQKVEFLVSFYNNEISEKSEIFDDQFSVERPDGSNFTLKIRSTKLEDSAMYFCASIGTFWGETQYFGPGTRLLVL.

The chain is built from TRBV28 and TRBJ1-5; D call uncertain. From germline, CDR1 is MDHEN and CDR2 SYDVKM. Trimming pared 2 bases from V and 0 bases from J, leaving 8 bases between. The CDR3 totals 15 residues. The CDR3 reads CASSLPGNSNQPQHF. The DNA for the CDR3 is TGTGCCAGCAGTTTACCAGGAAATAGCAATCAGCCCCAGCATTTT.

The rearrangement joins TRBV18 to TRBJ1-1, with 7 bases fitting TRBD1. The V gene's germline CDR1 is KGHSH and CDR2 LQKENI. This CDR3 region has 14 residues. Trimming at V came to 8 bases and at J to 5 bases, leaving 11 bases not matched to a gene. The CDR3 region has the DNA TGTGCCAGCACCGAAGGGACAGACAGAACTGAAGCTTTCTTT. Translated: CASTEGTDRTEAFF.

This clone was recorded only once. The chain recombines TRBV10-3 with TRBJ1-5; maybe TRBD1 (6 bases). The ends were cut back, 4 bases at V and 8 bases at J, with 21 bases in the middle. Germline V CDR1 and CDR2: ENHRY, SYGVKD. CDR3 length equals 16 residues. CDR3 in DNA: TGTGCCATCAGTGTCAAAATGCAGGGGTCGGGGGAGCCCCAGCATTTT. The encoded protein is CAISVKMQGSGEPQHF.

The J gene is TRBJ2-2, the V gene TRBV4-1; 10 bases are shared with TRBD2. The junction had 11 bases not matched to a gene; V was cut back by 5 bases and J by 5 bases. Germline V gives CDR1 MGHRA, CDR2 YSYEKL. CDR3 length: 17 residues. CDR3 DNA sequence: TGCGCCAGCAGCTTGTCGCTAGCGGGGGCAAAAACCGGGGAGCTGTTTTTT. It translates to CASSLSLAGAKTGELFF.

This chain joins TRBV6-5 and TRBJ2-7, with D perhaps TRBD1 (6 bases). The CDR3 is 13 residues long. In germline, CDR1 is MNHEY, CDR2 SVGAGI. Trimming removed 6 bases at V and 2 bases at J, with 11 bases between. This CDR3 is CASSRTVAYEQYF. The DNA of the CDR3 is TGTGCCAGCAGCCGGACAGTTGCCTACGAGCAGTACTTC.

V and J are TRBV5-1 and TRBJ2-7, with 10 bases identical to TRBD2. Per the germline V gene, CDR1 is SGHRS and CDR2 is YFSETQ. CDR3 size: 16 residues. V lost 1 base and J lost 7; bases outside the gene matches: 11. The CDR3 sequence: CASSLSVAGGQEEQYF. In DNA form, the CDR3 reads TGCGCCAGCAGCTTGTCGGTAGCGGGAGGCCAGGAGGAGCAGTACTTC.

This clone was picked up one time. V gene TRBV4-1 combines with J gene TRBJ2-1, with TRBD2 identical over 7 bases. The CDR3 consists of 16 residues. J gave up 7 bases and V 0 bases, and 9 bases lay outside the gene matches. Germline-derived CDR1 and CDR2 are MGHRA and YSYEKL. CDR3 in DNA: TGCGCCAGCAGCCAAGATGAGGGAGGGCCTCCGAATGAGCAGTTCTTC. It is translated as CASSQDEGGPPNEQFF.

This chain uses TRBV6-6 with TRBJ2-7; possibly TRBD2 for D (7 bases). The CDR3 is 15 residues long. Trimming stripped 5 bases from V and 5 bases from J, with 19 bases between. Germline-derived CDR1 and CDR2 are MNHNY and SVGAGI (reference sequence). The CDR3 DNA follows: TGTGCCAGCAGTCCCCCGGGGGGCGGTGGTCACGAGCAGTACTTC. Translating it yields CASSPPGGGGHEQYF.

This clone was seen only once. V is TRBV10-3 and J is TRBJ2-7, with TRBD1 identical over 8 bases. J gave up 4 bases and V 7 bases, and 9 bases lay outside the gene matches. This CDR3 contains 14 residues. The germline V gene has CDR1 ENHRY and CDR2 SYGVKD. The CDR3 sequence is CAINSGGATYEQYF. CDR3 nucleotide sequence: TGTGCCATCAACTCAGGGGGCGCAACATACGAGCAGTACTTC.

This chain uses TRBV27 with TRBJ2-2; D is perhaps TRBD2 (6 bases). The germline V and J ends were trimmed by 6 bases and 0 bases, with 14 bases remaining between them. The CDR3 totals 16 residues. Germline CDR1 reads MNHEY; CDR2 reads SMNVEV (reference sequence). CDR3 in amino acids: CASRTIAATNTGELFF. In DNA, the CDR3 is TGTGCCAGCAGAACGATAGCGGCTACGAACACCGGGGAGCTGTTTTTT.

This chain connects TRBV9 to TRBJ1-1; D might be TRBD1 (5 bases). V was cut by 6 bases and J by 3 bases, with 15 bases left in between. The germline V gene has CDR1 SGDLS and CDR2 YYNGEE. The length of the CDR3 is 14 residues. The CDR3, as DNA: TGTGCCAGCACCCTCTCGGCGGGGGACACTGAAGCTTTCTTT. Translated: CASTLSAGDTEAFF.

The genes are TRBV28 and TRBJ2-7; 7 positions match TRBD1. The germline CDR1 and CDR2 sequences are MDHEN and SYDVKM. V lost 4 bases to trimming and J lost 8 bases; unmatched junction nucleotides: 8. The CDR3 contains 13 residues. This CDR3 is CASSSGQSLQQYF. As DNA, the CDR3 is TGTGCCAGCAGTTCGGGACAGTCCCTCCAGCAGTACTTC.

This clone appeared once. The V call is TRBV7-2, the J call TRBJ2-3, with D tentatively TRBD1 or TRBD2 (6 bases each). The V gene lost 5 bases and the J gene lost 6 bases, with 9 bases spanning the gap. Germline loops: CDR1 SGHTA, CDR2 FQGNSA. The CDR3 is 12 amino acids. The CDR3 DNA reads TGTGCCAGCAGCCCCGGGGGCGATACGCAGTATTTT. It encodes CASSPGGDTQYF.

This chain links TRBV4-3 with TRBJ1-6, with TRBD1 identical over 8 bases. The CDR3 is made up of 18 amino acids. The germline V gene has CDR1 LGHNA and CDR2 YSLEER. The trim removed 0 bases at V and 7 bases at J, leaving 11 bases unmatched. Here the CDR3 reads CASSQEQGGAVRNSPLHF. DNA for the CDR3: TGCGCCAGCAGCCAAGAACAGGGGGGGGCCGTTAGAAATTCACCCCTCCACTTT.

This clone is a singleton in its sample. The chain couples TRBV5-1 to TRBJ2-3, with 7 bases fitting TRBD1. The germline gives CDR1 SGHRS, CDR2 YFSETQ. CDR3 length: 15 residues. J was trimmed by 1 base and V by 0 bases; bases with no gene match: 2. CDR3 nucleotides: TGCGCCAGCAGCTTGGGAGGGGGCGGCACAGATACGCAGTATTTT. Amino acid sequence: CASSLGGGGTDTQYF.

The chain links TRBV5-4 to TRBJ1-1, with D possibly being TRBD1 (5 bases). Germline values: CDR1 SGHNT, CDR2 YYREEE (reference sequence). V was shortened by 9 bases and J by 1 base, with 13 bases between the two germline ends. The CDR3 covers 13 residues. CDR3 sequence: CAISYTGNTEAFF. In nucleotides, the CDR3 is TGTGCCATCAGTTATACAGGGAACACTGAAGCTTTCTTT.

The gene calls are TRBV3-1 (or the pseudogene TRBV3-2) and TRBJ1-1; unclear D gene. V was shortened by 1 base and J by 3 bases, with 9 bases between the two germline ends. Germline V gene sequence: CDR1 LGHDT, CDR2 YNNKEL (reference sequence). The CDR3 has 14 amino acids. Here the CDR3 reads CASSQGEVYTEAFF. CDR3 bases: TGTGCCAGCAGCCAAGGAGAAGTGTACACTGAAGCTTTCTTT.

The sample holds a few counts of this clone. The CDR3 spells CASSPAGSFSYEQYF. The CDR3 DNA sequence: TGTGCCAGCAGCCCGGCGGGCTCCTTCTCCTACGAGCAGTACTTC. The chain combines TRBV13 with TRBJ2-7; possibly TRBD2 for D (5 bases). Germline CDR1 and CDR2: PRHDT and FYEKMQ (reference sequence). This CDR3 is 15 amino acids long. Trimming took off 5 bases at V and 0 bases at J, with 14 bases between the two ends. Using reference TRBV13 and TRBJ2-7 for the parts outside the CDR3, the full variable domain is AAGVIQSPRHLIKEKRETATLKCYPIPRHDTVYWYQQGPGQDPQFLISFYEKMQSDKGSIPDRFSAQQFSDYHSELNMSSLELGDSALYFCASSPAGSFSYEQYFGPGTRLTVT.

The CDR3 protein is CAWGIKQGRAYEQYF. The CDR3 region has the DNA TGTGCCTGGGGAATTAAGCAGGGTAGGGCCTACGAGCAGTACTTC. The chain recombines TRBV30 with TRBJ2-7; D may be TRBD1 (5 bases). The CDR3 sequence is 15 residues long. Trimming took 5 bases from V and 2 from J, leaving 19 bases between them. Germline-derived CDR1 and CDR2 are GTSNPN and SVGIG (reference sequence).

This chain links TRBV18 with TRBJ2-3; 12 bases agree with TRBD2. Germline lookup yields CDR1 KGHSH and CDR2 LQKENI. The junction had 4 bases not matched to a gene; V was cut back by 5 bases and J by 1 base. The CDR3 runs to 16 residues. CDR3 nucleotides: TGTGCCAGCTCAAGTGGACTAGCGGGACGCACAGATACGCAGTATTTT. Its protein product is CASSSGLAGRTDTQYF.

This chain connects TRBV11-2 to TRBJ1-6, with D hard to call. Germline loops: CDR1 SGHAT, CDR2 FQNNGV. This CDR3 contains 16 residues. V lost 2 bases and J 7 bases, leaving 15 bases between the germline ends. The CDR3 DNA follows: TGTGCCAGCAGCTTACAGCGGCAGATCCCCAATTCACCCCTCCACTTT. This translates into CASSLQRQIPNSPLHF.

Only one count was recorded for this clone. The chain uses TRBV7-3 and TRBJ2-7; TRBD1 matches at 7 bases. Germline assignment: CDR1 SGHTA and CDR2 FQGTGA. V lost 4 bases to trimming and J lost 3 bases; unmatched junction nucleotides: 9. The CDR3 is 15 residues long. The chain's CDR3 is CASSSQPGQHYEQYF. The DNA of the CDR3 is TGTGCCAGCAGCTCACAACCGGGACAGCACTACGAGCAGTACTTC.

Concerning this clone: Sequence at one end of the junction differs from germline and may be a read error. The chain couples TRBV9 to TRBJ1-5; 10 bases match TRBD1. The V gene's germline CDR1 is SGDLS and CDR2 YYNGEE. The CDR3 has 15 residues. The CDR3 spells CASSALTGGNQPQHF. CDR3 DNA sequence: TGTGCCAGCAGCGCGCTGACAGGGGGCAACCAGCCCCAGCATTTT.

The rearrangement links TRBV19 to TRBJ2-5; 10 bases align to TRBD1. CDR3 length: 15 residues. The ends lost 2 bases at V and 4 bases at J; junction bases unmatched: 4. Per the germline V gene, CDR1 is LNHDA and CDR2 is SQIVND (reference sequence). The CDR3 sequence: CASSIMGTGAETQYF. In DNA, the CDR3 is TGTGCCAGTAGTATAATGGGGACAGGGGCAGAGACCCAGTACTTC.